The 21 T cell receptor beta chains below were found in one sample sequenced in a study of beta chain features in type 1 diabetes. General observations from the study: All four CD4+ subsets of Type 1 diabetes patients contained TCRB CDR3s that were moderately but significantly shorter.

Reverse transcribing all isolated RNA meant expressed TCRB transcripts were sequenced. The method was immunoSEQ multiplex PCR; TCRdb's version includes in-frame clones alone and lacks a portion of them. The table lists over 200,000 clones, approximately 11% of them singletons. These TCRs are of unknown antigen specificity. The sequencing sample was made of naive CD4+ T cells from blood. These receptors originate from a man aged 25 to 45 with type 1 diabetes.

This clone occurred a few times. The chain's CDR3 is CASSLGVRGHEQYF. The DNA for the CDR3 is TGTGCCAGCAGCTTAGGAGTCAGGGGCCACGAGCAGTACTTC. This chain links TRBV7-2 with TRBJ2-7; D possibly corresponds to TRBD1 (6 bases). The CDR3 runs 14 residues. From germline, CDR1 is SGHTA and CDR2 FQGNSA. V lost 1 base, J lost 5 bases, and 12 bases lay in between.

Details on this clone: Other DNA sequences from this sample encode an identical CDR3 as well. This chain connects TRBV29-1 to TRBJ1-1; no reliable D call. Germline CDR1 is SQVTM and CDR2 is ANQGSEA. Trimming stripped 7 bases from V and 3 bases from J, with 6 bases between. The CDR3 extends over 10 amino acids. The chain's CDR3 is CSAVDTEAFF. As DNA, the CDR3 is TGCAGCGCCGTCGACACTGAAGCTTTCTTT.

The chain has TRBV2 and TRBJ2-1, with 14 bases matching TRBD2. The germline CDR1 and CDR2 sequences are SNHLY and FYNNEI. With 6 bases clipped from V and 4 bases from J, the junction kept 5 bases outside the gene matches. The CDR3 has 16 residues. The CDR3 here is CASSPGTSGGYNEQFF. The CDR3 DNA reads TGTGCCAGCAGCCCCGGGACTAGCGGGGGATACAATGAGCAGTTCTTC.

The sample holds a few counts of this clone. The J gene is TRBJ1-1, the V gene TRBV19; TRBD1 agrees at 8 bases. The germline gives CDR1 LNHDA, CDR2 SQIVND (reference sequence). Unmatched junction bases numbered 9, after V lost 5 bases and J lost 4 bases. CDR3 length equals 15 residues. CDR3 in amino acids: CASSLIDRGGTEAFF. Written as DNA, the CDR3 is TGTGCCAGTAGTCTCATCGACAGGGGCGGCACTGAAGCTTTCTTT.

This clone was seen just once. The chain joins TRBV9 to TRBJ2-2; a weak D match, TRBD2 (6 bases). This CDR3 is 16 amino acids long. Germline lookup yields CDR1 SGDLS and CDR2 YYNGEE. V gave up 3 bases and J gave up 4 bases, with 16 bases separating them. CDR3 sequence: CASSAQTGLTTGELFF. The CDR3 DNA reads as TGTGCCAGCAGCGCCCAAACGGGACTGACCACCGGGGAGCTGTTTTTT.

J is TRBJ1-2 and V is TRBV25-1, with TRBD1 identical over 7 bases. There are 14 residues in the CDR3. The junction had 6 bases not matched to a gene; V was cut back by 2 bases and J by 6 bases. Per the germline V gene, CDR1 is MGHDK and CDR2 is SYGVNS. DNA for the CDR3: TGTGCCAGCAGTGAACCGGGACAGAACCATGGCTACACCTTC. The encoded protein is CASSEPGQNHGYTF.

The chain employs TRBV9 and TRBJ2-3; D possibly corresponds to TRBD2 (7 bases). Trimming stripped 3 bases from V and 2 bases from J, with 13 bases between. The CDR3 is 15 amino acids. CDR1 SGDLS and CDR2 YYNGEE come from the germline V gene. For the CDR3, the DNA is TGTGCCAGCAGCGGCCCGGGGGGCGCCACAGATACGCAGTATTTT. This encodes CASSGPGGATDTQYF.

This clone was detected only a few times. This chain connects TRBV7-2 to TRBJ2-7; 7 bases agree with TRBD1. The CDR3 sequence is 13 residues long. Germline assignment: CDR1 SGHTA and CDR2 FQGNSA. The V gene end was trimmed by 3 bases and the J gene end by 5 bases; junction bases not matched to a gene: 4. For the CDR3, the DNA is TGTGCCAGCAGCTTGGACAGGCAAGACGAGCAGTACTTC. Its translation is CASSLDRQDEQYF.

The chain is built from TRBV28 and TRBJ1-2, with 8 bases matching TRBD1. J lost 3 bases, V lost 6 bases, and 3 bases had no gene match. Germline V CDR1 and CDR2: MDHEN, SYDVKM. This CDR3 contains 13 residues. The CDR3 nucleotides read TGTGCCAGCAGGACAGGGGTCGACTATGGCTACACCTTC. This sequence encodes CASRTGVDYGYTF.

The V gene is TRBV4-1, the J gene TRBJ1-6, with 7 bases lining up with TRBD1. Germline trimming cut 1 base from V and 5 bases from J; bases unmatched to any gene: 8. The germline CDR1 and CDR2 sequences are MGHRA and YSYEKL. CDR3 length: 17 residues. CDR3 loop: CASSQVKGGEDNSPLHF. CDR3 DNA sequence: TGCGCCAGCAGCCAAGTTAAAGGGGGCGAAGATAATTCACCCCTCCACTTT.

This clone turned up a few times. This chain joins TRBV7-9 and TRBJ2-3, with D possibly being TRBD1 (6 bases). With 3 bases removed from V and 4 bases from J, the gap between germline ends came to 11 bases. The germline V gene has CDR1 SEHNR and CDR2 FQNEAQ (reference sequence). The CDR3 length is 14 residues. The CDR3 loop is CASSFPQGADTQYF. DNA for the CDR3: TGTGCCAGCAGCTTCCCACAGGGCGCAGATACGCAGTATTTT.

This clone was observed a few times. The CDR3 loop is CASSERGQSGTEAFF. DNA of the CDR3: TGTGCCAGCAGTGAAAGGGGGCAGTCGGGCACTGAAGCTTTCTTT. This sequence joins TRBV2 and TRBJ1-1; 7 bases fit TRBD1. Germline CDR1 and CDR2: SNHLY and FYNNEI. This CDR3 has 15 amino acids. V shed 2 bases, J shed 4 bases, and the junction held 7 bases outside the gene matches.

This chain uses TRBV7-3 with TRBJ2-3; weak D call: TRBD1 (6 bases). Trimming removed 5 bases at V and 6 bases at J, with 12 bases between. Germline lookup yields CDR1 SGHTA and CDR2 FQGTGA. The CDR3 has 13 amino acids. The CDR3 loop is CASSNNQGDTQYF. CDR3 DNA sequence: TGTGCCAGCAGCAATAACCAGGGGGATACGCAGTATTTT.

The gene calls are TRBV30 and TRBJ1-3; the D is unclear. CDR1 GTSNPN and CDR2 SVGIG come from the germline V gene (reference sequence). The CDR3 consists of 13 residues. The V and J ends lost 7 bases and 0 bases respectively, with 10 bases between them. CDR3 in amino acids: CASQSGSGNTIYF. The CDR3 region has the DNA TGTGCCTCACAGTCCGGCTCTGGAAACACCATATATTTT.

The sample holds a few counts of this clone. The chain has TRBV9 and TRBJ1-2; 9 bases agree with TRBD1. The V gene end was trimmed by 3 bases and the J gene end by 3 bases; junction bases not matched to a gene: 3. This CDR3 is built from 14 residues. Germline-derived CDR1 and CDR2 are SGDLS and YYNGEE. The CDR3 coding sequence is TGTGCCAGCAGCGGGGGACAGGGTGACTATGGCTACACCTTC. Translated: CASSGGQGDYGYTF.

The chain links TRBV14 to TRBJ1-2, with D uncertain. Trimming took off 4 bases at V and 2 bases at J, with 14 bases between the two ends. There are 15 residues in the CDR3. Looked up from germline, CDR1 is SGHDN and CDR2 is FVKESK. CDR3 loop: CASSPSSTGNYGYTF. The CDR3 DNA follows: TGTGCCAGCAGCCCTAGCTCAACGGGGAACTATGGCTACACCTTC.

CDR3 DNA: TGTGCCAGCAGCTTAGCAGGACTGAGCTCCTACAATGAGCAGTTCTTC. As protein: CASSLAGLSSYNEQFF. The chain combines TRBV5-4 with TRBJ2-1, with TRBD2 as a possible D gene (5 bases). Germline CDR1 and CDR2: SGHNT and YYREEE (reference sequence). V lost 2 bases and J lost 0, with 12 bases in between. The CDR3 is 16 amino acids.

This clone came up a few times. The chain couples TRBV19 to TRBJ1-1; unclear D gene. The CDR3 is made up of 15 amino acids. In germline, CDR1 is LNHDA, CDR2 SQIVND (reference sequence). Trimming removed 4 bases from V and 5 bases from J, with 17 bases in between. Written as DNA, the CDR3 is TGTGCCAGTAGTACTCAACAGAGCCGTTGGACTGAAGCTTTCTTT. Amino acid sequence: CASSTQQSRWTEAFF.

The sample holds a few counts of this clone. J is TRBJ1-5 and V is TRBV7-8, with no clear D. The CDR3 has 14 residues. V was clipped by 3 bases and J by 5 bases, with 11 bases between them. From germline, CDR1 is SGHVS and CDR2 FQNEAQ. Here the CDR3 reads CASSLSLVDQPQHF. Written as DNA, the CDR3 is TGTGCCAGCAGCTTGTCTCTTGTTGATCAGCCCCAGCATTTT.

The chain couples TRBV29-1 to TRBJ1-2; TRBD1 matches 9 bases. The CDR3 extends over 12 amino acids. CDR1 and CDR2 from the germline V gene are SQVTM and ANQGSEA. V shed 7 bases, J shed 2 bases, and the junction held 2 bases outside the gene matches. The CDR3 loop reads CSAGQGNYGYTF. CDR3 DNA: TGCAGCGCCGGACAGGGGAACTATGGCTACACCTTC.

As DNA, the CDR3 is TGCAGCGGGGGGACAGGGAACTATGGCTACACCTTC. Translating gives CSGGTGNYGYTF. The chain recombines TRBV29-1 with TRBJ1-2; 9 bases match TRBD1. V lost 7 bases to trimming and J lost 2 bases; unmatched junction nucleotides: 2. Germline lookup yields CDR1 SQVTM and CDR2 ANQGSEA. The CDR3 loop spans 12 amino acids.